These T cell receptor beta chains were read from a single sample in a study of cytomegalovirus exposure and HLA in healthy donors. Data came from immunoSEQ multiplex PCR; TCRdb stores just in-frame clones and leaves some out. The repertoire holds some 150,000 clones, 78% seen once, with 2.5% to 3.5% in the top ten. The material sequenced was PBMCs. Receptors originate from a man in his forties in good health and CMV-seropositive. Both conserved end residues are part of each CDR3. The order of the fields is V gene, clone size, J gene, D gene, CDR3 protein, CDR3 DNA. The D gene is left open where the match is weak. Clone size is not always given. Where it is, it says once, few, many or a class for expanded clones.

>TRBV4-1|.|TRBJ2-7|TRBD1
CASSPSGGEQYF
TGCGCCAGCAGCCCCTCAGGGGGCGAGCAGTACTTC
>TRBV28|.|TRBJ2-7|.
CASSLTGPTYEQYF
TGTGCCAGCAGCTTGACAGGACCTACCTACGAGCAGTACTTC
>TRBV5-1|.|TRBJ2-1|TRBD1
CASSPGTGLNEQFF
TGCGCCAGCAGCCCCGGGACAGGGCTGAATGAGCAGTTCTTC
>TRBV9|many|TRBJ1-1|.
CASSVSYRLVNTEAFF
TGTGCCAGCAGCGTATCATACAGGCTGGTTAACACTGAAGCTTTCTTT
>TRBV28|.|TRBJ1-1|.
CASILYAGQEAFF
TGTGCCAGCATCCTTTATGCGGGTCAGGAAGCTTTCTTT
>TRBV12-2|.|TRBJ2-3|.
CASRYQGVLGDTQYF
TGTGCAAGTCGCTACCAGGGGGTACTGGGAGATACGCAGTATTTT
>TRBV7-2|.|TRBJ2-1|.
CASRRGRAWDEQFF
TGTGCCAGCAGGAGGGGGAGGGCCTGGGATGAGCAGTTCTTC
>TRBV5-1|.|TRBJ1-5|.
CASSFTGSSDQPQHF
TGCGCCAGCAGCTTCACAGGGTCCTCCGATCAGCCCCAGCATTTT
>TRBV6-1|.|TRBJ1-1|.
CASTRNTEAFF
TGTGCCAGCACGCGGAACACTGAAGCTTTCTTT
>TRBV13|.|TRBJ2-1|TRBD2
CASSLRGTSGNNEQFF
TGTGCCAGCAGCTTACGGGGGACTAGCGGTAACAATGAGCAGTTCTTC
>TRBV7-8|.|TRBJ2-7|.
CASSLGAGRTMREQYF
TGTGCCAGCAGCTTAGGGGCGGGACGTACTATGAGGGAGCAGTACTTC
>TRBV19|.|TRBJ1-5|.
CASLVSAGATLQPQHF
TGTGCCAGTTTGGTGTCGGCAGGGGCGACTCTTCAGCCCCAGCATTTT
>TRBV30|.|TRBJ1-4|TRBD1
CAWSVQGAGEKLFF
TGTGCCTGGAGTGTACAGGGGGCGGGAGAAAAACTGTTTTTT
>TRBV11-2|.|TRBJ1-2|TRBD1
CASSLFPRDRGNYGYTF
TGTGCCAGCAGCCTGTTCCCTCGGGACAGGGGTAACTATGGCTACACCTTC
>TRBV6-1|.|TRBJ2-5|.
CASSFGSIETQYF
TGTGCCAGCAGTTTCGGGTCCATAGAGACCCAGTACTTC
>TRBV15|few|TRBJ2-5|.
CATSRDREETQYF
TGTGCCACCAGCAGAGACAGGGAAGAGACCCAGTACTTC
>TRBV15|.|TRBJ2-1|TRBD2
CATVTSGRGAYNEQFF
TGTGCCACCGTGACTAGCGGGAGAGGGGCATACAATGAGCAGTTCTTC
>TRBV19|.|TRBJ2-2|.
CASSIRTTLNPGELFF
TGTGCCAGTAGTATCCGTACTACTCTCAATCCCGGGGAGCTGTTTTTT
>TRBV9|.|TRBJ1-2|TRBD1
CASSARDRAHYGYTF
TGTGCCAGCAGCGCCCGGGACAGGGCCCACTATGGCTACACCTTC
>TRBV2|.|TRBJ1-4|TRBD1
CASKQGASGEKLFF
TGTGCCAGCAAGCAGGGGGCTTCTGGTGAAAAACTGTTTTTT
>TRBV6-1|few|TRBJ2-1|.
CASTGLLYNEQFF
TGTGCCAGCACGGGACTCCTCTACAATGAGCAGTTCTTC
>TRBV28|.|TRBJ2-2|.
CASSIIPYRVTGELFF
TGTGCCAGCAGCATTATACCTTACAGGGTCACCGGGGAGCTGTTTTTT
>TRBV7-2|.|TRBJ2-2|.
CASTFVLAGSGELFF
TGTGCCAGCACCTTCGTGTTGGCGGGAAGCGGGGAGCTGTTTTTT
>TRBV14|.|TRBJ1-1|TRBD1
CASSPGGTNTEAFF
TGTGCCAGCAGTCCAGGGGGCACGAACACTGAAGCTTTCTTT
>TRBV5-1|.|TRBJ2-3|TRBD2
CASSLGLAGAARADTQYF
TGCGCCAGCAGCTTGGGACTAGCGGGGGCCGCGAGGGCAGATACGCAGTATTTT
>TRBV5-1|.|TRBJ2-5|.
CASSLFGESQETQYF
TGCGCCAGCAGCTTGTTCGGTGAGAGCCAAGAGACCCAGTACTTC
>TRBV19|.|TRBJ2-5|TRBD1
CASSPPTGLKETQYF
TGTGCCAGTAGTCCCCCGACAGGGCTTAAAGAGACCCAGTACTTC
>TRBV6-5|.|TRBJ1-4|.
CASSRGEKLFF
TGTGCCAGCAGTAGGGGAGAAAAACTGTTTTTT
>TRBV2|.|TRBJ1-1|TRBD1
CASRKTGLQNTEAFF
TGTGCCAGCAGGAAGACAGGGCTGCAGAACACTGAAGCTTTCTTT
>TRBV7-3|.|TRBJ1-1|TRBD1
CASSLQGGTEAFF
TGTGCCAGCAGCTTACAGGGGGGCACTGAAGCTTTCTTT
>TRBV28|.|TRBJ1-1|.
CASTQDRPEAFF
TGTGCCAGCACCCAAGACAGACCCGAAGCTTTCTTT
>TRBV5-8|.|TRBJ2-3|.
CASSLRLGPDTQYF
TGTGCCAGCAGCCTTCGGCTGGGGCCAGATACGCAGTATTTT
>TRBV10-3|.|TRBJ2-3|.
CAISVTDTQYF
TGTGCCATCAGCGTCACAGATACGCAGTATTTT
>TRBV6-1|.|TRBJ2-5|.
CASSDLRQMYF
TGTGCCAGCAGTGACCTCAGGCAGATGTACTTC
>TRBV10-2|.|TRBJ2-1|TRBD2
CASSKPGGSTYNEQFF
TGCGCCAGCAGTAAGCCGGGAGGGTCGACCTACAATGAGCAGTTCTTC
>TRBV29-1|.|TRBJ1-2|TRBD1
CSVGATGKYGYTF
TGCAGCGTGGGGGCGACAGGGAAGTATGGCTACACCTTC
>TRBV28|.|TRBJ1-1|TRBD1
CASSSTGQGWTEAFF
TGTGCCAGCAGTTCAACGGGACAGGGTTGGACTGAAGCTTTCTTT
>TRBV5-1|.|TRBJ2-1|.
CASSLRGDSYNEQFF
TGCGCCAGCAGCTTGAGAGGAGACAGCTACAATGAGCAGTTCTTC
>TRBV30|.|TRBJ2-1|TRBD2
CAWSPGLGDNEQFF
TGTGCCTGGAGTCCGGGACTAGGGGACAATGAGCAGTTCTTC
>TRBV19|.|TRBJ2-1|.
CASSHIKTSSYNEQFF
TGTGCCAGTAGTCACATAAAGACTAGTTCCTACAATGAGCAGTTCTTC
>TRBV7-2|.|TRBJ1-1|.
CASSLLSGQRAVDITAFF
TGTGCCAGCAGCCTACTTTCTGGACAGCGCGCAGTTGATATTACCGCTTTCTTT
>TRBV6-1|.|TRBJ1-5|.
CASSSGGGPQHF
TGTGCCAGCAGTAGCGGGGGAGGACCCCAGCATTTT
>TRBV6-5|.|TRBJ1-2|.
CASSYERANYGYTF
TGTGCCAGCAGTTACGAGAGAGCTAACTATGGCTACACCTTC
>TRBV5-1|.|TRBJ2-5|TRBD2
CASSRLAEIETQYF
TGCGCCAGCAGCCGACTAGCGGAGATAGAGACCCAGTACTTC
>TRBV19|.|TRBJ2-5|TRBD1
CASSPPIVQGTTGEQYF
TGTGCCAGTAGTCCCCCGATCGTACAGGGGACGACTGGTGAGCAGTACTTC
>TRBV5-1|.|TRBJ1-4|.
CASSAGDEKLFF
TGCGCCAGCAGCGCGGGAGATGAAAAACTGTTTTTT
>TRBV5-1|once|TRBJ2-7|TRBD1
CASSGTGSSYEQYF
TGCGCCAGCTCCGGGACAGGGAGCTCCTACGAGCAGTACTTC
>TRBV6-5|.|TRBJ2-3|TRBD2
CASSPSGRADTQYF
TGTGCCAGCAGCCCTAGTGGGAGGGCAGATACGCAGTATTTT
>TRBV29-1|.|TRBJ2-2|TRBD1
CSVDVGQGGAGELFF
TGCAGCGTAGACGTGGGACAGGGGGGGGCCGGGGAGCTGTTTTTT
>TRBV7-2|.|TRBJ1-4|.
CASSSPVWGGDEKLFF
TGTGCCAGCAGCTCACCTGTTTGGGGGGGGGATGAAAAACTGTTTTTT
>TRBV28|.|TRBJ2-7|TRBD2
CASSPEREGPHRDEQYF
TGTGCCAGCAGTCCGGAGCGGGAGGGCCCTCATCGGGACGAGCAGTACTTC
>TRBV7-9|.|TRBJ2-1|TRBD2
CASQGREGRLEQFF
TGTGCCAGCCAAGGTAGGGAGGGGAGACTCGAGCAGTTCTTC